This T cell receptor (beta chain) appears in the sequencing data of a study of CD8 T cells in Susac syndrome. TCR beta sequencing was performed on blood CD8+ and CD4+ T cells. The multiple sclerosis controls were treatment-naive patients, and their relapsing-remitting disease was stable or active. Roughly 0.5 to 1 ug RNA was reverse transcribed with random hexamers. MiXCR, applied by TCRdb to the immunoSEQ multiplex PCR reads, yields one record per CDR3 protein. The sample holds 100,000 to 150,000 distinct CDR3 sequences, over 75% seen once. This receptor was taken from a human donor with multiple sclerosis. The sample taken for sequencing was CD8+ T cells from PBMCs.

The CDR3 DNA reads TGTGCCAGTAGTAGTGCGTCTTATAATTCGGACACTGAAGCTTTCTTT. Protein: CASSSASYNSDTEAFF. This sequence joins TRBV19 and TRBJ1-1; D ambiguous. The V gene lost 4 bases and the J gene lost 3 bases, with 18 bases spanning the gap. From germline, CDR1 is LNHDA and CDR2 SQIVND (reference sequence). CDR3 length: 16 residues. Together with reference TRBV19 and TRBJ1-1, the CDR3 gives the full variable domain: DGGITQSPKYLFRKEGQNVTLSCEQNLNHDAMYWYRQDPGQGLRLIYYSQIVNDFQKGDIAEGYSVSREKKESFPLTVTSAQKNPTAFYLCASSSASYNSDTEAFFGQGTRLTVV.